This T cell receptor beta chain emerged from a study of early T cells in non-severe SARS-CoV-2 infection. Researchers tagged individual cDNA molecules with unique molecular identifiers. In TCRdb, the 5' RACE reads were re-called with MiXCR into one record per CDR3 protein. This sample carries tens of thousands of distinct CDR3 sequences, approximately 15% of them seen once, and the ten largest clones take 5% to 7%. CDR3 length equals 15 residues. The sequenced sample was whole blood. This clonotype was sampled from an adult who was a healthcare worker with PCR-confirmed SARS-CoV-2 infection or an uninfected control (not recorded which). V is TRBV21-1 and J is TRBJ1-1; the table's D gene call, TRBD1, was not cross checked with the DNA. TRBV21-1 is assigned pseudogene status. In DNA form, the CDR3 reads TGTGCCAGCACCGGGATGGGACAGGGAAACACTGAAGCTTTCTTT. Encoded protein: CASTGMGQGNTEAFF.